One and the same sample provided the 19 T cell receptor beta chains below, sequenced in a study of PD-L1 blockade in urothelial cancer. The assay was immunoSEQ multiplex PCR, and TCRdb's table has in-frame clones only and misses some. The table has some 100,000 clones, about 91% seen once; the top ten hold 0.92%. The sample consisted of PBMCs, taken around atezolizumab (anti-PD-L1) treatment. These receptors all come from a woman older than 75 with urothelial cancer.

J is TRBJ1-4 and V is TRBV28; 7 bases map to TRBD1. V lost 2 bases to trimming and J lost 0 bases; unmatched junction nucleotides: 18. CDR1 and CDR2 from the germline V gene are MDHEN and SYDVKM. The CDR3 extends over 21 amino acids. The CDR3 loop reads CASSLTAKTGLVGATNEKLFF. CDR3 DNA sequence: TGTGCCAGCAGTTTAACGGCGAAGACAGGGTTGGTTGGTGCAACTAATGAAAAACTGTTTTTT.

CDR3 bases: TGCGCCAGCAGTTCAGGACAGGGGAGGAACACTGAAGCTTTCTTT. Translation: CASSSGQGRNTEAFF. The J gene is TRBJ1-1, the V gene TRBV10-1; 9 nucleotides match TRBD1. The CDR3 covers 15 residues. CDR1 is WNHNN, CDR2 SYGVQD, per germline (reference sequence). The trim removed 5 bases at V and 1 base at J, leaving 5 bases unmatched.

This chain joins TRBV5-4 and TRBJ2-2, with 10 bases lining up with TRBD1. V shed 4 bases and J 8 bases; nucleotides not matched to a gene: 5. This CDR3 spans 14 amino acids. The germline V gene has CDR1 SGHNT and CDR2 YYREEE (reference sequence). Here the CDR3 reads CASSRDRGMGELFF. Here the CDR3 DNA reads TGTGCCAGCAGCAGGGACAGGGGCATGGGGGAGCTGTTTTTT.

The chain employs TRBV28 and TRBJ1-4; no definite D call. Germline CDR1 and CDR2: MDHEN and SYDVKM. Deletions cut 7 bases from V and 7 bases from J, with 19 bases between. The CDR3 is 15 amino acids. DNA for the CDR3: TGTGCCAGCACCCCAGGAGGAGGCGAATCTGAAAAACTGTTTTTT. Residues: CASTPGGGESEKLFF.

This chain joins TRBV7-9 and TRBJ1-2; the D gene is possibly TRBD1 (5 bases). Germline CDR1 is SEHNR and CDR2 is FQNEAQ (reference sequence). The CDR3 has 14 residues. The V end lost 1 base, the J end lost 4 bases, and 10 bases lay between the germline ends. The CDR3 DNA reads TGTGCCAGCAGCTTAGACGGGGGATTCTATGGCTACACCTTC. Protein sequence: CASSLDGGFYGYTF.

V gene TRBV5-1 combines with J gene TRBJ2-5; 14 bases match TRBD2. The V and J ends lost 0 bases and 2 bases, in that order; junction bases with no gene match: 6. Per germline, CDR1 SGHRS and CDR2 YFSETQ. This CDR3 is built from 18 residues. CDR3 in DNA: TGCGCCAGCAGCTTGGGAGGGACTAGCGGGGGAGGACAAGAGACCCAGTACTTC. Protein product: CASSLGGTSGGGQETQYF.

V and J are TRBV5-1 and TRBJ2-7; 16 positions agree with TRBD2. This CDR3 is 19 amino acids long. After removal of 5 bases from V and 0 bases from J, the junction contained 11 bases not matched to a gene. In germline, CDR1 is SGHRS, CDR2 YFSETQ. The CDR3 nucleotides are TGCGCCAGCAGTGTGGGTTCGGGGACTAGCGGGAGGGCCTCCTACGAGCAGTACTTC. As protein: CASSVGSGTSGRASYEQYF.

The chain carries TRBV16 and TRBJ1-2, with D maybe TRBD1 (5 bases). The CDR3 has 11 amino acids. Trimming took off 3 bases at V and 7 bases at J, with 6 bases between the two ends. Germline CDR1 reads KGHSY; CDR2 reads FQNENV. This chain's CDR3 is CASSHGGGYTF. In DNA, the CDR3 is TGTGCCAGCAGCCACGGGGGTGGCTACACCTTC.

The V and J genes are TRBV28 and TRBJ2-5, with 9 bases fitting TRBD2. This CDR3 has 17 residues. Trimming removed 4 bases from V and 3 bases from J; junction bases left unmatched: 12. Germline lookup yields CDR1 MDHEN and CDR2 SYDVKM. CDR3 sequence reads: CASSYLLLAGSEETQYF. As DNA, the CDR3 is TGTGCCAGCAGTTACCTACTGCTAGCGGGGTCTGAAGAGACCCAGTACTTC.

As DNA, the CDR3 is TGTGCCTGGAGTGTACTGGCCGGAGGGCCCGGGGAGCTGTTTTTT. Translated: CAWSVLAGGPGELFF. V and J are TRBV30 and TRBJ2-2; perhaps TRBD2 as D (6 bases). Trimming took 0 bases from V and 6 from J, leaving 14 bases between them. The CDR3 runs to 15 residues. Germline V gene data show CDR1 as GTSNPN and CDR2 as SVGIG (reference sequence).

The V call is TRBV11-2, the J call TRBJ2-1; TRBD2 matches 11 bases. V lost 5 bases, J lost 5 bases, and 8 bases stayed unmatched. There are 16 residues in the CDR3. Looked up from germline, CDR1 is SGHAT and CDR2 is FQNNGV. The CDR3 sequence: CASSAQGLAGNNEQFF. The CDR3 bases are TGTGCCAGCAGCGCCCAAGGACTAGCGGGTAACAATGAGCAGTTCTTC.

J is TRBJ2-2 and V is TRBV7-7; possible D gene TRBD1, 6 bases. This CDR3 spans 14 amino acids. V lost 5 bases and J 1 base, leaving 8 bases between the germline ends. Looked up from germline, CDR1 is SSHAT and CDR2 is FNYEAQ (reference sequence). The DNA of the CDR3 is TGTGCCAGCAGCCCGGACAGGAACACCGGGGAGCTGTTTTTT. Protein product: CASSPDRNTGELFF.

The chain carries TRBV2 and TRBJ1-5, with 8 positions matching TRBD1. With V trimmed by 5 bases and J by 7 bases, 7 bases remained unmatched. Germline values: CDR1 SNHLY, CDR2 FYNNEI. This CDR3 has 14 amino acids. CDR3 amino acids: CASSTDRGRQPQHF. The CDR3 DNA is TGTGCCAGCAGTACCGACAGGGGACGGCAGCCCCAGCATTTT.

This chain joins TRBV9 and TRBJ2-1; 10 nucleotides agree with TRBD2. This CDR3 region has 16 residues. From germline, CDR1 is SGDLS and CDR2 YYNGEE. The V gene end was trimmed by 0 bases and the J gene end by 8 bases; junction bases not matched to a gene: 8. Here the CDR3 reads CASSVGSRLAGDEQFF. CDR3 sequence (DNA): TGTGCCAGCAGCGTAGGGAGCCGGCTAGCGGGAGATGAGCAGTTCTTC. Full variable domain (outside the CDR3, taken from reference TRBV9 and TRBJ2-1): DSGVTQTPKHLITATGQRVTLRCSPRSGDLSVYWYQQSLDQGLQFLIQYYNGEERAKGNILERFSAQQFPDLHSELNLSSLELGDSALYFCASSVGSRLAGDEQFFGPGTRLTVL.

The CDR3 nucleotides are TGTGCCAGTAGTATGGTAGCGGGAGGGTCATATGAGCAGTTCTTC. Encoded protein: CASSMVAGGSYEQFF. The J gene is TRBJ2-1, the V gene TRBV19; 11 nucleotides align to TRBD2. Germline values: CDR1 LNHDA, CDR2 SQIVND (reference sequence). V shed 3 bases, J shed 8 bases, and the junction held 6 bases outside the gene matches. The CDR3 has 15 amino acids.

The chain recombines TRBV30 with TRBJ2-2, with a tentative D call TRBD1 (6 bases). V lost 3 bases, J lost 3 bases, and 11 bases lay in between. The CDR3 sequence is 14 residues long. Germline V CDR1 and CDR2: GTSNPN, SVGIG (reference sequence). The CDR3 region has the DNA TGTGCCTGGAGGCCAGGGGCCTACACCGGGGAGCTGTTTTTT. Protein sequence: CAWRPGAYTGELFF.

V and J are TRBV30 and TRBJ1-1; 11 bases line up with TRBD1. Germline-derived CDR1 and CDR2 are GTSNPN and SVGIG (reference sequence). The length of the CDR3 is 15 residues. V trimming: 3 bases; J trimming: 5 bases; junction bases outside the gene matches: 8. The chain's CDR3 is CAWRRDRGIGTEAFF. CDR3 coding DNA: TGTGCCTGGAGGCGGGACAGGGGGATCGGGACTGAAGCTTTCTTT.

The chain carries TRBV14 and TRBJ1-4, with TRBD1 matching over 8 bases. The CDR3 length is 14 residues. Germline V lookup: CDR1 SGHDN, CDR2 FVKESK. After removal of 4 bases from V and 8 bases from J, the junction contained 6 bases not matched to a gene. In DNA form, the CDR3 reads TGTGCCAGCAGCCGCCGACAGGGGAGGGAAAAACTGTTTTTT. Translated: CASSRRQGREKLFF. Full variable domain (missing parts from reference TRBV14 and TRBJ1-4): EAGVTQFPSHSVIEKGQTVTLRCDPISGHDNLYWYRRVMGKEIKFLLHFVKESKQDESGMPNNRFLAERTGGTYSTLKVQPAELEDSGVYFCASSRRQGREKLFFGSGTQLSVL.

The chain has TRBV10-3 and TRBJ2-2; 7 bases agree with TRBD2. The CDR3 is 14 residues long. CDR1 and CDR2 from the germline V gene are ENHRY and SYGVKD. V lost 8 bases and J lost 5; bases outside the gene matches: 8. The DNA of the CDR3 is TGTGCCATCTTAGCCGGGGGGAAAACCGGGGAGCTGTTTTTT. Its protein product is CAILAGGKTGELFF.